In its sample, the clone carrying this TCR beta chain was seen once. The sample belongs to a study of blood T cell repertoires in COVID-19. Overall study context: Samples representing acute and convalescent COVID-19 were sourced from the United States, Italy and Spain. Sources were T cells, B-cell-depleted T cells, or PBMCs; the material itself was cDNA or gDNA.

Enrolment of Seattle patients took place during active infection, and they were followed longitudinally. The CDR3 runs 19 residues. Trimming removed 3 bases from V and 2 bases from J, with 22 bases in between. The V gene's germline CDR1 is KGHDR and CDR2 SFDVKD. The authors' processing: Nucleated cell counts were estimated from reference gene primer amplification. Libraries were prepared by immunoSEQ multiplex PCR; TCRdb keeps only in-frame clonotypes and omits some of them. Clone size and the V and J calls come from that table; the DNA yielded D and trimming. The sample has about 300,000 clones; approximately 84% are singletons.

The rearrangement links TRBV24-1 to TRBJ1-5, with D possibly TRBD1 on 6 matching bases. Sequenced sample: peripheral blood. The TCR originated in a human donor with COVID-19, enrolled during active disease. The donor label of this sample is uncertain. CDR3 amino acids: CATSDRGTPASWGNQPQHF. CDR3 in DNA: TGTGCCACCAGTGATAGGGGGACACCGGCGTCATGGGGCAATCAGCCCCAGCATTTT.